This TCR beta chain was recovered during a study of neoadjuvant nivolumab and ipilimumab in lung cancer. Looked up from germline, CDR1 is SGHNT and CDR2 is YYREEE (reference sequence). This CDR3 contains 14 residues. Trimming removed 1 base from V and 3 bases from J, with 11 bases in between. General study findings and limits: Pathologic regression was not significantly tied to TCR clonality.

To note about this clone: Antigen unknown.

TCRdb's copy holds only in-frame clones and misses some; the assay was immunoSEQ multiplex PCR. The table includes 15,000 to 20,000 clones, about 90% detected once. The V gene is TRBV5-4, the J gene TRBJ2-7; D could derive from TRBD1 or TRBD2 (6 bases each). The input for sequencing was peripheral blood, taken before neoadjuvant nivolumab, alone or with ipilimumab. This clonotype was obtained from an adult with non-small cell lung cancer. The DNA of the CDR3 is TGTGCCAGCAGCTTGAAAGGGGGAGGCTACGAGCAGTACTTC. This codes for CASSLKGGGYEQYF. The full variable domain, completed using reference TRBV5-4 and TRBJ2-7, is ETGVTQSPTHLIKTRGQQVTLRCSSQSGHNTVSWYQQALGQGPQFIFQYYREEENGRGNFPPRFSGLQFPNYSSELNVNALELDDSALYLCASSLKGGGYEQYFGPGTRLTVT.